This T cell receptor beta chain was identified in a study of T-cell reconstitution after alpha-beta-depleted transplantation in children. Using unique molecular identifiers, the investigators prepared the TCRbeta library. TCRdb itself ran the PCR reads through MiXCR, one entry per CDR3 protein. The table has fewer than 700,000 distinct CDR3 sequences, about 23% seen once. Study conclusions and caveats: It was newly produced T cells that mostly accounted for T-cell counts and diversity one year after transplant. About two months after transplant, alpha-beta T cells reportedly came from several hundred expanded graft clones. High day-60 TCRbeta diversity in some patients came from surviving recipient T cells and thymic progenitors.

Concerning this clonotype: What it binds is unknown.

Sequenced here: PBMCs, mostly from graft donor cells, sampled 360 days after TCRalphabeta/CD19-depleted stem cell transplant. The receptor comes from a boy under two years old who had a stem cell transplant for acute myeloid leukemia, so the T cells may come from the graft donor.

CDR3 nucleotides: TGTGCCAGCAGTGACATCCCGCTTGGAGAGCAGTACTTC. It is translated as CASSDIPLGEQYF. This sequence joins TRBV25-1 and TRBJ2-7; D gene uncertain. The CDR3 length is 13 residues. Per the germline V gene, CDR1 is MGHDK and CDR2 is SYGVNS. V was pared by 3 bases and J by 7 bases, with 13 bases between.